Listed below are T cell receptor beta chains from one sample, sequenced in a study of blood T cell repertoires in COVID-19. Clones were sequenced by immunoSEQ multiplex PCR, and TCRdb holds only the in-frame ones, with some missing. The sample holds some 110,000 clones, around 87% seen once. The specimen sequenced was peripheral blood. The source of these receptors is a man aged 50 to 59 with acute or convalescent COVID-19. Both conserved end residues are part of each CDR3. A D gene is named only where the DNA matches it firmly.

16,TRBJ2-1,TRBV28,TRBD2,CASSLLAGVSYNEQFF
13,TRBJ2-7,TRBV11-2,-,CASSLVTDYEQYF
14,TRBJ2-2,TRBV5-1,-,CASSLGPNTGELFF
16,TRBJ2-1,TRBV5-6,-,CASSSVLRASYNEQFF
19,TRBJ2-3,TRBV29-1,TRBD2,CSVSAGGLAGGPSTDTQYF
15,TRBJ2-2,TRBV5-4,TRBD2,CASSLATGGAGELFF
14,TRBJ1-4,TRBV18,-,CASSTYSGVEKLFF
15,TRBJ2-7,TRBV27,-,CASGQSGVPLREQYF
16,TRBJ2-1,TRBV5-6,TRBD2,CASSLKAGGFYNEQFF
15,TRBJ2-1,TRBV6-5,-,CASSEDTSSYNEQFF
14,TRBJ2-1,TRBV4-1,-,CASSQDRGGVEQFF
14,TRBJ2-1,TRBV5-1,-,CASSFYTRNNEQFF
15,TRBJ1-2,TRBV9,-,CASSVTLTTNYGYTF
16,TRBJ1-1,TRBV28,TRBD1,CASSFRQGPTYTEAFF
16,TRBJ1-6,TRBV7-6,-,CASSQGALKGYSPLHF
14,TRBJ1-2,TRBV28,TRBD1,CASSPQDRAYGYTF
17,TRBJ2-5,TRBV3-1/TRBV3-2,TRBD2,CASSQDLQREGQETQYF
14,TRBJ1-3,TRBV5-1,-,CASSLGGSGNTIYF
13,TRBJ1-1,TRBV7-8,-,CASSPLGGTEAFF
17,TRBJ2-2,TRBV14,TRBD1,CASSQIRTGLNTGELFF
12,TRBJ2-2,TRBV5-1,-,CASSSLTGELFF
14,TRBJ1-1,TRBV10-2,-,CASSESTGITEAFF
14,TRBJ1-2,TRBV11-2,-,CASSLRLLGYGYTF
15,TRBJ1-5,TRBV28,TRBD1,CASASDREVNQPQHF
15,TRBJ1-1,TRBV9,-,CASSVAAGEGTEAFF
17,TRBJ2-2,TRBV28,-,CASSSWAGGANTGELFF
14,TRBJ2-5,TRBV10-1,TRBD1,CASSTRDRKETQYF
15,TRBJ1-6,TRBV27,TRBD1,CASTLGQGIGSPLHF
15,TRBJ2-7,TRBV3-1/TRBV3-2,-,CASSQDLTGSYEQYF
14,TRBJ2-7,TRBV5-4,TRBD1,CASRSNGQGYEQYF
14,TRBJ2-2,TRBV9,TRBD1,CASSARTGEGELFF
16,TRBJ2-6,TRBV30,TRBD1,CAWSRTDRAGANVLTF
16,TRBJ2-2,TRBV14,TRBD1,CASSENRGLNTGELFF
15,TRBJ2-1,TRBV4-1,TRBD2,CASSQVGGSTDEQFF
15,TRBJ1-4,TRBV5-1,-,CASSPGEPTNEKLFF
17,TRBJ2-3,TRBV28,TRBD2,CASSFPPSGRARDTQYF
14,TRBJ1-2,TRBV7-9,-,CASSLESGTYGYTF
14,TRBJ2-1,TRBV30,TRBD2,CAWSILAGYNEQFF
14,TRBJ2-7,TRBV11-2,-,CASSIRASSYEQYF
15,TRBJ2-7,TRBV5-4,TRBD1,CASSLAGQGPGEQYF
12,TRBJ2-1,TRBV5-1,-,CASSLGLREQFF
13,TRBJ2-2,TRBV2,-,CAGRGVNSGELFF
14,TRBJ2-5,TRBV16,TRBD2,CASSQQLAEETQYF
13,TRBJ2-2,TRBV12-5,-,CASGSPVTGELFF
14,TRBJ2-1,TRBV9,-,CASSALGSYNEQFF
16,TRBJ2-1,TRBV5-1,-,CASSLASGSSYNEQFF
15,TRBJ1-6,TRBV5-1,TRBD1,CASSLMTGVGSPLHF
13,TRBJ2-3,TRBV5-1,-,CASSRPGVDTQYF
13,TRBJ1-5,TRBV24-1,-,CATSEGGDQPQHF
16,TRBJ2-1,TRBV28,TRBD1,CASSPPGTGKPNEQFF
14,TRBJ1-2,TRBV2,-,CASSVGRGIHGYTF
15,TRBJ1-1,TRBV7-2,TRBD1,CASSLTRTGGTEAFF
15,TRBJ2-5,TRBV2,TRBD1,CASSEGDRLPETQYF
17,TRBJ2-2,TRBV7-8,TRBD2,CASSPHGGRSVTGELFF
14,TRBJ2-1,TRBV4-1,TRBD2,CASAREGPYNEQFF